One and the same sample provided the 28 T cell receptor beta chains below, sequenced in a study of cytotoxic CD8 clonotypes in ibrutinib-treated CLL listed by TCRdb under 2021. Explained via the paper, the time point label denotes: approximately 25 months on ibrutinib. The method behind the library was the immunoSEQ multiplex PCR assay. Imported from immuneACCESS, the table was reduced by TCRdb to in-frame sequences with V and J called. These copies leave out some clones; in studies compared against another copy, an unresolved V gene accounts for under half, and the cause of the remainder is not known. Present in this sample are 140,000 to 150,000 clones, about 70% of which were seen just once. 4.5% to 6.5% of the sample lies in the top ten. Sequencing was performed on PBMCs, taken after 24 months of ibrutinib treatment. The source of these receptors is a human donor with chronic lymphocytic leukemia.

V usage is TRBV4-2 and J usage is TRBJ1-2, with D possibly TRBD1 on 5 matching bases. Trimming shortened V by 0 bases and J by 3 bases, and 11 bases separated the two germline ends. Germline loops: CDR1 LGHNA, CDR2 YNFKEQ. This CDR3 is 15 amino acids long. CDR3 nucleotides: TGTGCCAGCAGCCAAGATCGGGGGAGAGACTATGGCTACACCTTC. Its translation: CASSQDRGRDYGYTF.

This chain uses TRBV4-1 with TRBJ2-7, with D perhaps matching TRBD1 or TRBD2 (6 bases each). The CDR3 sequence is 16 residues long. Per the germline V gene, CDR1 is MGHRA and CDR2 is YSYEKL. Trimming shortened V by 0 bases and J by 1 base, and 13 bases separated the two germline ends. The CDR3 coding sequence is TGCGCCAGCAGCCAAGAGAAGTGGGGGGCTTCCTACGAGCAGTACTTC. It codes for CASSQEKWGASYEQYF.

V usage is TRBV15 and J usage is TRBJ2-7, with 8 bases matching TRBD1. The V gene end was trimmed by 6 bases and the J gene end by 6 bases; junction bases not matched to a gene: 7. The CDR3 is made up of 13 amino acids. From germline, CDR1 is LNHNV and CDR2 YYDKDF (reference sequence). In DNA form, the CDR3 reads TGTGCCACCAGACGGACAGGGTCCGGCGAGCAGTACTTC. This translates into CATRRTGSGEQYF.

The rearrangement joins TRBV6-6 to TRBJ2-1; D remains ambiguous. Germline V gives CDR1 MNHNY, CDR2 SVGAGI (reference sequence). V dropped 5 bases and J dropped 12 bases, with 14 bases sitting between them. This CDR3 comprises 12 residues. CDR3 DNA: TGTGCCAGCAGTCCCTGGGCCATTGCGCAGTTCTTC. The encoded protein is CASSPWAIAQFF.

This clone was detected ten times or more. V and J are TRBV29-1 and TRBJ1-1; no definite D call. Germline V gene lookup returns CDR1 SQVTM and CDR2 ANQGSEA. Trimming left V 4 bases short and J 4 bases short, with 10 bases between. The CDR3 is 12 residues long. CDR3 residues: CSVGGMSTEAFF. CDR3 in DNA: TGCAGCGTTGGGGGTATGAGCACTGAAGCTTTCTTT.

This chain connects TRBV28 to TRBJ1-2, with D unclear. The V end lost 4 bases, the J end lost 8 bases, and 11 bases lay between the germline ends. The CDR3 is 12 residues long. Germline V gene sequence: CDR1 MDHEN, CDR2 SYDVKM. The CDR3 DNA follows: TGTGCCAGCAGTTGGATTGGCGGGGGCTACACCTTC. This gives the protein CASSWIGGGYTF.

This sequence joins TRBV6-1 and TRBJ2-7, with D perhaps being TRBD1 or TRBD2 (5 bases each). Germline CDR1 and CDR2: MNHNS and SASEGT. This CDR3 is built from 13 residues. V lost 7 bases and J lost 2, with 12 bases in between. CDR3 bases: TGTGCCAGCATCGGGGACGGGCCCTACGAGCAGTACTTC. Protein product: CASIGDGPYEQYF.

The chain is built from TRBV15 and TRBJ2-1; TRBD2 matches 8 bases. After removal of 3 bases from V and 4 bases from J, the junction contained 5 bases not matched to a gene. CDR3 size: 15 residues. The germline V gene encodes CDR1 LNHNV and CDR2 YYDKDF (reference sequence). The CDR3 protein is CATSRAQREYNEQFF. CDR3 sequence (DNA): TGTGCCACCAGCAGGGCTCAGCGGGAGTACAATGAGCAGTTCTTC.

The V gene is TRBV7-2, the J gene TRBJ2-7; perhaps D is TRBD1 or TRBD2 (7 bases each). Deletions cut 0 bases from V and 3 bases from J, with 24 bases between. The CDR3 contains 19 residues. The germline CDR1 and CDR2 sequences are SGHTA and FQGNSA. CDR3 protein: CASSLAGAGGDPAVYEQYF. The CDR3 DNA follows: TGTGCCAGCAGCTTAGCTGGGGCAGGGGGGGACCCAGCGGTCTACGAGCAGTACTTC.

The V call is TRBV7-9, the J call TRBJ2-5; D remains ambiguous. Per the germline V gene, CDR1 is SEHNR and CDR2 is FQNEAQ (reference sequence). With 3 bases removed from V and 7 bases from J, the gap between germline ends came to 12 bases. The CDR3 extends over 13 amino acids. CDR3 region: CASSLALGGTQYF. The DNA of the CDR3 is TGTGCCAGCAGCTTGGCGCTAGGCGGGACCCAGTACTTC.

The chain employs TRBV2 and TRBJ2-7; 11 bases are a match to TRBD1. V trimming: 6 bases; J trimming: 6 bases; junction bases outside the gene matches: 10. The V gene's germline CDR1 is SNHLY and CDR2 FYNNEI. The CDR3 spans 15 residues. CDR3 in amino acids: CASRPGTGGFSEQYF. CDR3 nucleotides: TGTGCCAGCAGGCCGGGGACAGGGGGTTTCTCCGAGCAGTACTTC.

The rearrangement joins TRBV30 to TRBJ1-1, with D unclear. Germline V CDR1 and CDR2: GTSNPN, SVGIG (reference sequence). The length of the CDR3 is 12 residues. V dropped 4 bases and J dropped 2 bases, with 8 bases sitting between them. CDR3 loop: CAWKGPNTEAFF. CDR3 nucleotide sequence: TGTGCCTGGAAGGGCCCAAACACTGAAGCTTTCTTT.

The chain carries TRBV21-1 and TRBJ2-1; the table's D call of TRBD1 was not tested on the DNA. TRBV21-1 represents a pseudogene. The CDR3 runs to 14 residues. CDR3: CASNDRGGFNEQFF. The CDR3 DNA sequence: TGTGCCAGCAACGACAGGGGGGGTTTCAATGAGCAGTTCTTC.

On this clone itself: This sample includes further DNA sequences coding for the same CDR3. The chain couples TRBV28 to TRBJ1-3; D gene unclear. V was trimmed by 3 bases and J by 4 bases, leaving 10 bases between them. The CDR3 is made up of 14 amino acids. Looked up from germline, CDR1 is MDHEN and CDR2 is SYDVKM. CDR3 in DNA: TGTGCCAGCAGTTTTGCGGGCGGGGGAAACACCATATATTTT. Translation gives CASSFAGGGNTIYF.

This chain's CDR3 is CAWRGFGNTIYF. The CDR3 DNA reads as TGTGCCTGGAGGGGGTTTGGAAACACCATATATTTT. The rearrangement joins TRBV30 to TRBJ1-3, with no clear D. V was cut by 3 bases and J by 3 bases, with 6 bases left in between. This CDR3 spans 12 amino acids. Germline CDR1 and CDR2: GTSNPN and SVGIG (reference sequence).

V usage is TRBV28 and J usage is TRBJ1-2; 9 bases align to TRBD1. Germline V gives CDR1 MDHEN, CDR2 SYDVKM. V dropped 6 bases and J dropped 4; count of bases not matched to a gene: 12. The CDR3 has 16 residues. The CDR3 DNA reads as TGTGCCAGCAGGCTAGTCCCGGGACAGGGAACCTATGGCTACACCTTC. Amino acids: CASRLVPGQGTYGYTF.

The V call is TRBV7-2, the J call TRBJ1-4, with no clear D. The length of the CDR3 is 15 residues. Germline V gene sequence: CDR1 SGHTA, CDR2 FQGNSA. Deletions cut 1 base from V and 5 bases from J, with 11 bases between. The CDR3 region is CASSLGRRGNEKLFF. Here the CDR3 DNA reads TGTGCCAGCAGCTTAGGTCGGCGCGGAAATGAAAAACTGTTTTTT.

The chain combines TRBV4-2 with TRBJ1-2; D not resolved. This CDR3 region has 15 residues. Germline lookup yields CDR1 LGHNA and CDR2 YNFKEQ. The V gene lost 3 bases and the J gene lost 4 bases, with 15 bases spanning the gap. The CDR3 region is CASSQAREDVYGYTF. The CDR3 DNA follows: TGTGCCAGCAGCCAGGCTAGGGAGGATGTCTATGGCTACACCTTC.

This clone was seen only a few times. The CDR3 here is CASSLVGGGRTEAFF. CDR3 nucleotides: TGCGCCAGCAGCTTGGTCGGCGGGGGAAGGACTGAAGCTTTCTTT. The rearrangement joins TRBV5-1 to TRBJ1-1, with D possibly being TRBD1 (5 bases). Germline values: CDR1 SGHRS, CDR2 YFSETQ. Trimming stripped 0 bases from V and 5 bases from J, with 14 bases between. This CDR3 contains 15 residues.

This chain connects TRBV2 to TRBJ2-2; 7 bases are a match to TRBD1. The germline gives CDR1 SNHLY, CDR2 FYNNEI. This CDR3 has 14 residues. Trimming removed 6 bases from V and 5 bases from J; junction bases left unmatched: 6. DNA for the CDR3: TGTGCCAGCAGCGGAAACAGGGGAACCGGGGAGCTGTTTTTT. It encodes CASSGNRGTGELFF. Drawing the rest from reference TRBV2 and TRBJ2-2, the complete variable domain is EPEVTQTPSHQVTQMGQEVILRCVPISNHLYFYWYRQILGQKVEFLVSFYNNEISEKSEIFDDQFSVERPDGSNFTLKIRSTKLEDSAMYFCASSGNRGTGELFFGEGSRLTVL.

This clone showed up just once. This rearrangement joins TRBV27 to TRBJ2-1; 9 bases are shared with TRBD2. The CDR3 runs to 19 residues. The V segment lost 0 bases and the J segment 0 bases; nucleotides outside the gene matches: 9. CDR1 and CDR2 from the germline V gene are MNHEY and SMNVEV (reference sequence). The CDR3 DNA is TGTGCCAGCAGTTTATCGGGGCTAGCGGGACCGAGCTCCTACAATGAGCAGTTCTTC. It specifies CASSLSGLAGPSSYNEQFF.

This clone occurred once. This chain joins TRBV5-1 and TRBJ2-6, with D unresolved. The CDR3 spans 18 residues. Trimming removed 4 bases at V and 0 bases at J, with 17 bases between. CDR1 and CDR2 (germline): SGHRS, YFSETQ. This CDR3 reads CASSPSGAWRSGANVLTF. DNA for the CDR3: TGCGCCAGCAGCCCGAGTGGTGCGTGGCGCTCTGGGGCCAACGTCCTGACTTTC. Full variable domain (outside the CDR3, taken from reference TRBV5-1 and TRBJ2-6): KAGVTQTPRYLIKTRGQQVTLSCSPISGHRSVSWYQQTPGQGLQFLFEYFSETQRNKGNFPGRFSGRQFSNSRSEMNVSTLELGDSALYLCASSPSGAWRSGANVLTFGAGSRLTVL.

As regards this clone: Other DNA sequences in this sample translate to the same CDR3. V usage is TRBV10-3 and J usage is TRBJ1-4, with D maybe TRBD1 (5 bases). This CDR3 region has 13 residues. The germline V gene has CDR1 ENHRY and CDR2 SYGVKD. Trimming removed 6 bases at V and 2 bases at J, with 7 bases between. The CDR3 loop reads CAISGGTNEKLFF. CDR3 DNA sequence: TGTGCCATCAGCGGGGGGACTAATGAAAAACTGTTTTTT.

This clone appeared a few times. The chain employs TRBV6-5 and TRBJ1-6, with 9 bases lining up with TRBD1. The CDR3 extends over 16 amino acids. Unmatched junction bases numbered 4, after V lost 0 bases and J lost 7 bases. CDR1 MNHEY and CDR2 SVGAGI come from the germline V gene. CDR3 protein: CASSYSTGGANSPLHF. CDR3 nucleotides: TGTGCCAGCAGTTACTCTACAGGGGGCGCGAATTCACCCCTCCACTTT.

This CDR3 is CASSQEGGLISEKLFF. The CDR3, as DNA: TGCGCCAGCAGCCAAGAGGGGGGGCTGATTAGTGAAAAACTGTTTTTT. The chain combines TRBV4-1 with TRBJ1-4; a weak D match, TRBD1 (6 bases). The V gene lost 0 bases and the J gene lost 7 bases, with 15 bases spanning the gap. CDR1 and CDR2 (germline): MGHRA, YSYEKL. The length of the CDR3 is 16 residues.

The genes are TRBV9 and TRBJ2-1; D assignment may be TRBD1 or TRBD2 (6 bases each). The CDR3 extends over 16 amino acids. V lost 0 bases and J 9 bases, leaving 19 bases between the germline ends. Germline lookup yields CDR1 SGDLS and CDR2 YYNGEE. The CDR3 DNA sequence: TGTGCCAGCAGCGTAGTAGGGGGAGGCGGGGAGAGTGAGCAGTTCTTC. Protein sequence: CASSVVGGGGESEQFF.

The V and J genes are TRBV27 and TRBJ2-2; TRBD2 agrees at 11 bases. CDR3 length: 17 residues. J gave up 3 bases and V 0 bases, and 3 bases lay outside the gene matches. Germline V gene lookup returns CDR1 MNHEY and CDR2 SMNVEV (reference sequence). CDR3 residues: CASSLSQGLADTGELFF. CDR3 nucleotides: TGTGCCAGCAGTTTATCGCAGGGACTAGCGGACACCGGGGAGCTGTTTTTT.

This clone was counted a single time. J is TRBJ2-5 and V is TRBV30; 7 bases match TRBD1. CDR1 and CDR2 (germline): GTSNPN, SVGIG (reference sequence). The CDR3 is 12 amino acids. Here the CDR3 reads CATTGAWETQYF. CDR3 nucleotides: TGTGCGACCACAGGGGCTTGGGAGACCCAGTACTTC.